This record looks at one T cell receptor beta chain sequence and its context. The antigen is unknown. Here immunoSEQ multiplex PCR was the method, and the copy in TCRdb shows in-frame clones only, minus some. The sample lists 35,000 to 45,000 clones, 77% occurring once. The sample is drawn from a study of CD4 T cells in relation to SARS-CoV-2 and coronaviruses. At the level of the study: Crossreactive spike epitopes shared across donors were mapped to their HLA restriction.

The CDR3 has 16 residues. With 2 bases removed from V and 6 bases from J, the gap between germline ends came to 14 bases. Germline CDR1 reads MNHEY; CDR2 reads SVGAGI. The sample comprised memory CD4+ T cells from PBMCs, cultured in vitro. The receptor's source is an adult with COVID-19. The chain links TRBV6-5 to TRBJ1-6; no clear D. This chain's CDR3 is CASSYLQRPSNSPLHF. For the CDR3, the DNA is TGTGCCAGCAGTTACCTCCAGCGACCGAGTAATTCACCCCTCCACTTT.